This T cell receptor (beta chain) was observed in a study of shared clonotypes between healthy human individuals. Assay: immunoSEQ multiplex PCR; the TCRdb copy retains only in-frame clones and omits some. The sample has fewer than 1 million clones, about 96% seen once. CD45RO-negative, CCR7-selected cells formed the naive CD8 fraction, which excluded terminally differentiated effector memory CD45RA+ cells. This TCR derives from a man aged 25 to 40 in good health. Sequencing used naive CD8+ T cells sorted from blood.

CDR3 region: CASSLLQGASGFGAFF. CDR3 DNA sequence: TGTGCCAGCAGCTTACTACAGGGGGCCAGCGGCTTTGGAGCTTTCTTT. The chain links TRBV7-8 to TRBJ1-1, with 9 bases identical to TRBD1. The CDR3 is 16 residues long. CDR1 is SGHVS, CDR2 FQNEAQ, per germline. The junction had 14 bases not matched to a gene; V was cut back by 2 bases and J by 10 bases.